A single sample gave rise to the 26 T cell receptor beta chains below, sequenced in a study of blood T cell repertoires in COVID-19. TCRdb keeps only in-frame clones here, not all; method: immunoSEQ multiplex PCR. The sample yields approximately 270,000 clones, nearly 90% seen once. The sample taken for sequencing was peripheral blood. These receptors originate from a man aged 18 to 29 with active or convalescent COVID-19.

The chain employs TRBV5-1 and TRBJ1-2; TRBD1 agrees at 9 bases. This CDR3 comprises 13 residues. Germline CDR1 is SGHRS and CDR2 is YFSETQ. With 2 bases clipped from V and 7 bases from J, the junction kept 3 bases outside the gene matches. CDR3: CASSFDRGFGYTF. CDR3 in DNA: TGCGCCAGCAGCTTCGACAGGGGGTTTGGCTACACCTTC.

This sequence joins TRBV3-1 (or the pseudogene TRBV3-2) and TRBJ2-7; D gene unclear. CDR1 LGHDT and CDR2 YNNKEL come from the germline V gene (reference sequence). Trimming removed 1 base from V and 6 bases from J, with 16 bases in between. The CDR3 is made up of 15 amino acids. CDR3 residues: CASSQVQASTSEQYF. CDR3 DNA sequence: TGTGCCAGCAGCCAAGTCCAGGCATCCACCTCCGAGCAGTACTTC.

The rearrangement joins TRBV7-2 to TRBJ1-1, with D tentatively TRBD1 (6 bases). From germline, CDR1 is SGHTA and CDR2 FQGNSA. This CDR3 region has 16 residues. V dropped 3 bases and J dropped 0 bases, with 14 bases sitting between them. The CDR3: CASSFPPDSLNTEAFF. CDR3 DNA sequence: TGTGCCAGCAGCTTTCCCCCGGACAGCTTGAACACTGAAGCTTTCTTT.

The V and J genes are TRBV19 and TRBJ1-1; D gene unclear. Germline values: CDR1 LNHDA, CDR2 SQIVND (reference sequence). Trimming left V 8 bases short and J 1 base short, with 11 bases between. The CDR3 sequence is 13 residues long. For the CDR3, the DNA is TGTGCCAGTTTACTCCGGGGGAACACTGAAGCTTTCTTT. Translating gives CASLLRGNTEAFF.

The chain is built from TRBV9 and TRBJ2-2; no clear D gene. Germline CDR1 reads SGDLS; CDR2 reads YYNGEE. The CDR3 consists of 12 residues. V was shortened by 4 bases and J by 8 bases, with 9 bases between the two germline ends. The chain's CDR3 is CASSLQFGELFF. The DNA of the CDR3 is TGTGCCAGCAGCCTCCAGTTTGGGGAGCTGTTTTTT.

V is TRBV7-2 and J is TRBJ2-3; maybe TRBD2 (5 bases). V was trimmed by 5 bases and J by 8 bases, leaving 11 bases between them. The CDR3 runs to 12 residues. Germline CDR1 reads SGHTA; CDR2 reads FQGNSA. CDR3 in amino acids: CASSRTAFTQYF. The CDR3 DNA reads TGTGCCAGCAGCCGGACTGCCTTTACGCAGTATTTT.

The chain uses TRBV4-2 and TRBJ2-4; 7 nucleotides align to TRBD1. V was pared by 0 bases and J by 0 bases, with 20 bases of the junction left unmatched. CDR1 LGHNA and CDR2 YNFKEQ come from the germline V gene. The CDR3 spans 22 residues. The CDR3 nucleotides read TGTGCCAGCAGCCAAGAATGGGGCCGGGACAGCCGACGGAGTGGAGCCAAAAACATTCAGTACTTC. Translating it yields CASSQEWGRDSRRSGAKNIQYF.

V is TRBV5-6 and J is TRBJ1-1; 10 nucleotides align to TRBD1. CDR1 SGHDT and CDR2 YYEEEE come from the germline V gene. Unmatched junction bases numbered 3, after V lost 4 bases and J lost 3 bases. This CDR3 comprises 14 residues. In DNA, the CDR3 is TGTGCCAGCAGCAAGGGACAGGGGTACACTGAAGCTTTCTTT. This codes for CASSKGQGYTEAFF.

The J gene is TRBJ2-7, the V gene TRBV2; the match to TRBD2 covers 10 bases. V was clipped by 6 bases and J by 2 bases; unmatched bases: 16. CDR1 and CDR2 (germline): SNHLY, FYNNEI. There are 18 residues in the CDR3. CDR3 coding DNA: TGTGCCAGCAGGCTGTACCTGACATTAGCGGGAGGACCCTACGAGCAGTACTTC. Amino acids: CASRLYLTLAGGPYEQYF.

The CDR3 region has the DNA TGTGCCAGCAGCTTCGGGACACGCCAATATGGACCCCAGCATTTT. Translation: CASSFGTRQYGPQHF. The chain employs TRBV28 and TRBJ1-5, with D tentatively TRBD1 (6 bases). Germline V gives CDR1 MDHEN, CDR2 SYDVKM. V was shortened by 6 bases and J by 10 bases, with 22 bases between the two germline ends. This CDR3 spans 15 amino acids.

The chain uses TRBV10-2 and TRBJ1-1, with TRBD1 as a possible D gene (6 bases). The CDR3 runs 13 residues. Trimming cost V 8 bases and J 4 bases, with 14 bases left between them. CDR1 is WSHSY and CDR2 is SAAADI in the germline V gene. CDR3 amino acids: CASLQGGTTEAFF. The CDR3 bases are TGCGCCAGCCTACAGGGTGGTACCACTGAAGCTTTCTTT.

The chain couples TRBV5-1 to TRBJ1-2; 8 bases are a match to TRBD1. V was pared by 1 base and J by 6 bases, with 8 bases of the junction left unmatched. Germline V gene data show CDR1 as SGHRS and CDR2 as YFSETQ. The CDR3 length is 15 residues. Written as DNA, the CDR3 is TGCGCCAGCAGCTTGACCGGACAGGGTGAGAATGGCTACACCTTC. Amino acid sequence: CASSLTGQGENGYTF. Supplemented by reference TRBV5-1 and TRBJ1-2, the full variable domain reads KAGVTQTPRYLIKTRGQQVTLSCSPISGHRSVSWYQQTPGQGLQFLFEYFSETQRNKGNFPGRFSGRQFSNSRSEMNVSTLELGDSALYLCASSLTGQGENGYTFGSGTRLTVV.

This clone was observed once. This chain links TRBV7-9 with TRBJ2-1; TRBD2 matches at 7 bases. V gave up 8 bases and J gave up 1 base; unmatched junction bases: 11. Germline lookup yields CDR1 SEHNR and CDR2 FQNEAQ (reference sequence). The length of the CDR3 is 16 residues. The CDR3: CASSTGGGWSYNEQFF. The CDR3 DNA reads TGTGCCAGCTCTACGGGCGGGGGTTGGTCCTACAATGAGCAGTTCTTC.

V is TRBV27 and J is TRBJ1-5; TRBD1 agrees at 7 bases. This CDR3 is 15 amino acids long. Trimming at V came to 0 bases and at J to 3 bases, leaving 2 bases not matched to a gene. Germline values: CDR1 MNHEY, CDR2 SMNVEV (reference sequence). The CDR3 DNA follows: TGTGCCAGCAGTTTATCGACAGGGCTCAATCAGCCCCAGCATTTT. The encoded protein is CASSLSTGLNQPQHF.

The chain recombines TRBV7-9 with TRBJ1-2; 8 bases line up with TRBD1. Trimming cost V 2 bases and J 8 bases; bases outside gene matches: 4. In germline, CDR1 is SEHNR, CDR2 FQNEAQ (reference sequence). This CDR3 comprises 13 residues. The CDR3 reads CASSLQGAHGYTF. In DNA, the CDR3 is TGTGCCAGCAGCTTACAGGGGGCGCACGGCTACACCTTC.

This clone was seen once. The chain couples TRBV5-5 to TRBJ2-2; 9 nucleotides match TRBD1. Per germline, CDR1 SGHKS and CDR2 YYEKEE (reference sequence). The junction had 6 bases not matched to a gene; V was cut back by 7 bases and J by 2 bases. The CDR3 consists of 15 residues. CDR3 region: CASHLTGGNTGELFF. The CDR3 nucleotides read TGTGCCAGCCATCTGACAGGGGGTAACACCGGGGAGCTGTTTTTT.

The chain couples TRBV19 to TRBJ1-5, with 9 bases lining up with TRBD1. V was pared by 6 bases and J by 10 bases, with 10 bases of the junction left unmatched. Per the germline V gene, CDR1 is LNHDA and CDR2 is SQIVND (reference sequence). The CDR3 consists of 14 residues. CDR3 DNA: TGTGCCAGTAGACAGGACAGGGGAGCGCGTCCCCAGCATTTT. Translated, it gives CASRQDRGARPQHF.

The chain is built from TRBV11-2 and TRBJ2-7, with 7 bases aligning to TRBD2. The CDR3 is 16 amino acids. The J segment lost 4 bases and the V segment lost 8 bases, leaving 17 bases of the junction unmatched. CDR1 SGHAT and CDR2 FQNNGV come from the germline V gene. CDR3 residues: CASRPPGLQVSYEQYF. The CDR3 region has the DNA TGTGCCAGCCGCCCGCCGGGACTACAGGTTTCATACGAGCAGTACTTC.

V gene TRBV7-3 combines with J gene TRBJ2-1; 10 bases map to TRBD2. This CDR3 is built from 13 residues. Germline trimming cut 6 bases from V and 8 bases from J; bases unmatched to any gene: 4. In germline, CDR1 is SGHTA, CDR2 FQGTGA. CDR3 sequence: CASRIAGGHEQFF. DNA of the CDR3: TGTGCCAGCAGAATAGCGGGGGGACATGAGCAGTTCTTC.

This clone was observed a few times. V is TRBV7-9 and J is TRBJ2-2; 7 bases match TRBD2. This CDR3 spans 16 amino acids. After removal of 5 bases from V and 3 bases from J, the junction contained 9 bases not matched to a gene. Germline CDR1 reads SEHNR; CDR2 reads FQNEAQ (reference sequence). CDR3 residues: CASSLGGSSHTGELFF. DNA for the CDR3: TGTGCCAGCAGCCTGGGGGGGTCCTCGCACACCGGGGAGCTGTTTTTT.

The rearrangement uses TRBV25-1 and TRBJ2-1; D is possibly TRBD1 (5 bases). Trimming left V 3 bases short and J 1 base short, with 7 bases between. Germline loops: CDR1 MGHDK, CDR2 SYGVNS. The CDR3 totals 14 residues. Here the CDR3 DNA reads TGTGCCAGCAGTGACAGGGTATCCTACAATGAGCAGTTCTTC. Amino acids: CASSDRVSYNEQFF.

The V gene is TRBV7-2, the J gene TRBJ2-1, with TRBD2 matching 13 bases. Germline trimming cut 5 bases from V and 7 bases from J; bases unmatched to any gene: 5. The CDR3 runs 15 residues. Germline lookup yields CDR1 SGHTA and CDR2 FQGNSA. This CDR3 reads CASSPWTSGSNEQFF. Written as DNA, the CDR3 is TGTGCCAGCAGCCCGTGGACTAGCGGGAGTAATGAGCAGTTCTTC.

The V call is TRBV28, the J call TRBJ1-6, with 10 bases that match TRBD1. CDR3 length: 16 residues. J lost 7 bases, V lost 7 bases, and 10 bases had no gene match. Germline values: CDR1 MDHEN, CDR2 SYDVKM. In DNA, the CDR3 is TGTGCCAGCAACTCACCCGACAGGGGGCTGAATTCACCCCTCCACTTT. Protein product: CASNSPDRGLNSPLHF.

The chain recombines TRBV18 with TRBJ2-2, with D possibly being TRBD1 (5 bases). Germline values: CDR1 KGHSH, CDR2 LQKENI. CDR3 length: 15 amino acids. V lost 0 bases and J 5 bases, leaving 10 bases between the germline ends. The DNA of the CDR3 is TGTGCCAGCTCACCACCTTTCAGGGAAACCGGGGAGCTGTTTTTT. This gives the protein CASSPPFRETGELFF.

The chain combines TRBV5-4 with TRBJ2-5; 9 nucleotides line up with TRBD2. Trimming at V came to 1 base and at J to 2 bases, leaving 6 bases not matched to a gene. This CDR3 spans 16 amino acids. Germline lookup yields CDR1 SGHNT and CDR2 YYREEE (reference sequence). CDR3 amino acids: CASSLKREDRQETQYF. The CDR3 coding sequence is TGTGCCAGCAGCTTGAAGCGGGAGGACCGACAAGAGACCCAGTACTTC.

The gene calls are TRBV11-2 and TRBJ2-1; TRBD2 is a possible D gene (5 bases). The V gene's germline CDR1 is SGHAT and CDR2 FQNNGV. The CDR3 has 12 residues. V was trimmed by 5 bases and J by 9 bases, leaving 11 bases between them. The CDR3 DNA follows: TGTGCCAGCAGCCCCCGACTACTTGAGCAGTTCTTC. This codes for CASSPRLLEQFF.